These 2 T cell receptor beta chains were all obtained from the same sample, sequenced in a study of T cells in Graves' hyperthyroidism and ophthalmopathy. What was amplified from RNA transcripts were TCR beta CDR3 regions. The TCR CDR3 first-round RT-PCR relied on the HTBI primer set. TCRdb used MiXCR to reprocess the multiplex PCR reads, holding one entry per CDR3 protein. Altogether a few hundred thousand distinct CDR3 sequences are present, more than 45% being singletons, with the ten largest covering about 8.3%. Sequencing was done on a sample of peripheral blood or thyroid tissue (not recorded which). The receptor source for this set is a young woman with Graves' hyperthyroidism.

In its sample, this clonotype was seen many times. This chain joins TRBV5-1 and TRBJ1-2; D is ambiguous. In germline, CDR1 is SGHRS, CDR2 YFSETQ. Trimming stripped 1 base from V and 0 bases from J, with 10 bases between. This CDR3 is 15 amino acids long. In DNA form, the CDR3 reads TGCGCCAGCAGCTTGAGAGGGATAGCTAACTATGGCTACACCTTC. Translating it yields CASSLRGIANYGYTF.

Here the CDR3 reads CSARGGELFF. The CDR3 bases are TGCAGTGCTAGAGGCGGGGAGCTGTTTTTT. This chain uses TRBV20-1 with TRBJ2-2; no clear D gene. The CDR3 runs to 10 residues. V lost 1 base, J lost 7 bases, and 1 base lay in between. The germline gives CDR1 DFQATT, CDR2 SNEGSKA (reference sequence).